Listed below are T cell receptor beta chains from one sample, sequenced in a study of identical twins. TCRdb independently ran MiXCR on the 5' RACE reads; one entry per CDR3 protein. The table records around 1.7 million distinct CDR3 sequences, roughly 35% of them present only once. The specimen was cord blood. The receptors originated from a newborn girl in good health. CDR3s include the opening cysteine and the closing phenylalanine or tryptophan. D genes are given only for firm matches. Only some rows state a clone size, as once, few, many or a class for expanded clones.

clone size: NA; D gene: NA; J gene: TRBJ2-7; V gene: TRBV20-1; CDR3 DNA: TGCAGTGCTAGAGGTGGCAGGAGCTCCTACGAGCAGTACTTC; CDR3 protein: CSARGGRSSYEQYF
clone size: NA; D gene: NA; J gene: TRBJ1-1; V gene: TRBV29-1; CDR3 DNA: TGCGGTGTTGAAAGGGGCACTGAAGCTTTCTTT; CDR3 protein: CGVERGTEAFF
clone size: few; D gene: NA; J gene: TRBJ2-1; V gene: TRBV11-2; CDR3 DNA: TGTGCCAGCAACTTAGAGGGCAGGGTGACCTACAATGAGCAGTTCTTC; CDR3 protein: CASNLEGRVTYNEQFF
clone size: few; D gene: NA; J gene: TRBJ1-1; V gene: TRBV7-9; CDR3 DNA: TGTGCCAGCAGATTAGACTACCTTACTGAAGCTTTCTTT; CDR3 protein: CASRLDYLTEAFF
clone size: NA; D gene: TRBD1; J gene: TRBJ1-4; V gene: TRBV5-1; CDR3 DNA: TGCGCCAGCAGGGACCGCTCAGGGGGCGCCGGAGAAAAACTGTTTTTT; CDR3 protein: CASRDRSGGAGEKLFF
clone size: NA; D gene: TRBD1; J gene: TRBJ2-7; V gene: TRBV27; CDR3 DNA: TGTGCCAGCAGTTTGTCACAGGGGGCCGAGCAGTACTTC; CDR3 protein: CASSLSQGAEQYF
clone size: NA; D gene: TRBD1; J gene: TRBJ1-2; V gene: TRBV25-1; CDR3 DNA: TGTGCCACCACCGGACCCTCTGCCACAGGGGGCCGTGATGGCTACACCTTC; CDR3 protein: CATTGPSATGGRDGYTF
clone size: few; D gene: TRBD2; J gene: TRBJ2-3; V gene: TRBV20-1; CDR3 DNA: TGCAGTGCCCCAAAACAACTAGCGGCCACAGATACGCAGTATTTT; CDR3 protein: CSAPKQLAATDTQYF
clone size: many; D gene: TRBD2; J gene: TRBJ2-7; V gene: TRBV29-1; CDR3 DNA: TGCAGCGTTGAAGCGCGGGAGAAATATCACGAGCAGTACTTC; CDR3 protein: CSVEAREKYHEQYF
clone size: NA; D gene: NA; J gene: TRBJ2-7; V gene: TRBV5-1; CDR3 DNA: TGCGCCAGCAGCTTCATCGAGCTTCCCTCTAGCGTTCCACAATACAATGAGCGGTACTTC; CDR3 protein: CASSFIELPSSVPQYNERYF
clone size: few; D gene: TRBD2; J gene: TRBJ2-1; V gene: TRBV5-1; CDR3 DNA: TGCGCCAGCAGCTTAAAGACGGGAGGGCCCTACAATGAGCAGTTCTTC; CDR3 protein: CASSLKTGGPYNEQFF
clone size: once; D gene: NA; J gene: TRBJ1-1; V gene: TRBV14; CDR3 DNA: TGTGCCAGCAGCCCTTGGGTAATGAACACTGAAGCTTTCTTT; CDR3 protein: CASSPWVMNTEAFF
clone size: NA; D gene: NA; J gene: TRBJ2-7; V gene: TRBV4-1; CDR3 DNA: TGCGCCAGCAGCCAACCCGGAAAAAGGCGAGCAGTGTACTTC; CDR3 protein: CASSQPGKRRAVYF
clone size: NA; D gene: NA; J gene: TRBJ2-1; V gene: TRBV14; CDR3 DNA: TGTGCCAGCAGCCAAGATTTTCCGGCAGGAGGGCAGTTCTTC; CDR3 protein: CASSQDFPAGGQFF
clone size: few; D gene: TRBD1; J gene: TRBJ1-5; V gene: TRBV11-2; CDR3 DNA: TGTGCCAGCAGCTTAGCGGGACAGGGAAGGCAGCCCCAGCATTTT; CDR3 protein: CASSLAGQGRQPQHF
clone size: NA; D gene: NA; J gene: TRBJ2-7; V gene: TRBV28; CDR3 DNA: TGTGCCAGCACCCTCAAGTGGAATTGGGACGAGCAGTACTTC; CDR3 protein: CASTLKWNWDEQYF
clone size: NA; D gene: NA; J gene: TRBJ2-3; V gene: TRBV7-8; CDR3 DNA: TGTGCCAGCAGCCGAGAACCGGGGGCTTTCGGAGATACGCAGTATTTT; CDR3 protein: CASSREPGAFGDTQYF
clone size: NA; D gene: TRBD1; J gene: TRBJ1-4; V gene: TRBV6-2/TRBV6-3; CDR3 DNA: TGTGCCAGCAGTTACTCGCGGACAGGGACTAATGAAAAACTGTTTTTT; CDR3 protein: CASSYSRTGTNEKLFF
clone size: few; D gene: TRBD1; J gene: TRBJ1-2; V gene: TRBV4-2; CDR3 DNA: TGTGCCAGCAGCCATACCGATAGACAGGGCTATGGCTACACCTTC; CDR3 protein: CASSHTDRQGYGYTF
clone size: NA; D gene: NA; J gene: TRBJ2-1; V gene: TRBV28; CDR3 DNA: TGTGCCAGCAGTTTGGACGGAGAGGCCCCCCAAGAGACCCAGTTCTTC; CDR3 protein: CASSLDGEAPQETQFF
clone size: NA; D gene: NA; J gene: TRBJ1-3; V gene: TRBV20-1; CDR3 DNA: TGCAGTGCTAGAGGCCAGGGGATCTCTGGAAACACCATATATTTT; CDR3 protein: CSARGQGISGNTIYF
clone size: NA; D gene: NA; J gene: TRBJ2-1; V gene: TRBV20-1; CDR3 DNA: TGCAGTGCCCACGAACCCCTAGTTGCCGTCAATGAGCAGTTCTTC; CDR3 protein: CSAHEPLVAVNEQFF
clone size: NA; D gene: NA; J gene: TRBJ2-7; V gene: TRBV27; CDR3 DNA: TGTGCCAGCAGTTTTGGGGGAGCCGAGCAGTACTTC; CDR3 protein: CASSFGGAEQYF
clone size: NA; D gene: NA; J gene: TRBJ2-1; V gene: TRBV12-3/TRBV12-4; CDR3 DNA: TGTGCCCGCAGTCGCGAGGACTACAATGAGCAGTTCTTC; CDR3 protein: CARSREDYNEQFF
clone size: few; D gene: NA; J gene: TRBJ2-7; V gene: TRBV12-3/TRBV12-4; CDR3 DNA: TGTGCCAGCAGTCTCCAGGAGACTTCCTACGAGCAGTACTTC; CDR3 protein: CASSLQETSYEQYF
clone size: NA; D gene: NA; J gene: TRBJ1-5; V gene: TRBV24-1; CDR3 DNA: TGTGCCACCAAGACTCAGGGGTATCGACAGCCCCAGCATTTT; CDR3 protein: CATKTQGYRQPQHF
clone size: few; D gene: TRBD2; J gene: TRBJ2-7; V gene: TRBV20-1; CDR3 DNA: TGCAGTGCTAGGTCCACCCTAGCGGGTTCCTACAATGAGCAGTACTTC; CDR3 protein: CSARSTLAGSYNEQYF
clone size: many; D gene: TRBD2; J gene: TRBJ2-1; V gene: TRBV11-1; CDR3 DNA: TGTGCCAGCAGCTTTGACGGGAGGGGCGAAGAGTTCTTC; CDR3 protein: CASSFDGRGEEFF
clone size: few; D gene: TRBD1; J gene: TRBJ2-1; V gene: TRBV25-1; CDR3 DNA: TGTGCCAGCAGTGATCAGGACAGGGGGCCCAATGAGCAGTTCTTC; CDR3 protein: CASSDQDRGPNEQFF
clone size: many; D gene: NA; J gene: TRBJ2-6; V gene: TRBV12-3/TRBV12-4; CDR3 DNA: TGTGCCAGCAGTTTTTCTGCCTCTGGGGCCAACGTCCTGACTTTC; CDR3 protein: CASSFSASGANVLTF
clone size: NA; D gene: NA; J gene: TRBJ2-1; V gene: TRBV18; CDR3 DNA: TGTGCCAGCTCACTAAATGTGGGGTCCTACAATGAGCAGGTCTTC; CDR3 protein: CASSLNVGSYNEQVF
clone size: few; D gene: NA; J gene: TRBJ2-3; V gene: TRBV11-3; CDR3 DNA: TGTGCCAGCAGCTTAGGCGGCCTCGAGACAGATACGCAGTATTTT; CDR3 protein: CASSLGGLETDTQYF
clone size: once; D gene: TRBD2; J gene: TRBJ2-1; V gene: TRBV7-6; CDR3 DNA: TGTGCCAGCAGCTCCCGTAGCGGGACCTACACTGAGCAGTTCTTC; CDR3 protein: CASSSRSGTYTEQFF
clone size: NA; D gene: NA; J gene: TRBJ2-3; V gene: TRBV20-1; CDR3 DNA: TGCAGTGCTAGAGATCCGGGCGGGGGCTCAGATACGCAGTATTTT; CDR3 protein: CSARDPGGGSDTQYF
clone size: few; D gene: NA; J gene: TRBJ2-3; V gene: TRBV19; CDR3 DNA: TGTGCCAGTAGTACATCCGCCTTGGGGAGAGCCTACACAGATACGCAGTATTTT; CDR3 protein: CASSTSALGRAYTDTQYF
clone size: NA; D gene: TRBD2; J gene: TRBJ2-1; V gene: TRBV27; CDR3 DNA: TGTGCCAGCAGTTTGGCTAGCGGGAGGAGTGAGCAGTTCTTC; CDR3 protein: CASSLASGRSEQFF
clone size: NA; D gene: TRBD1; J gene: TRBJ2-3; V gene: TRBV20-1; CDR3 DNA: TGCAGTCTTCAGAAGGGGGCTAGCACAGATACGCAGTATTTT; CDR3 protein: CSLQKGASTDTQYF
clone size: once; D gene: NA; J gene: TRBJ1-1; V gene: TRBV5-1; CDR3 DNA: TGCGCCAGCAGCACCGACAGAAGAGTTAACACTGAAGCTTTCTTT; CDR3 protein: CASSTDRRVNTEAFF
clone size: NA; D gene: NA; J gene: TRBJ1-4; V gene: TRBV5-1; CDR3 DNA: TGCGCCAGCAGCTTGGGCTCCCCTGGGGAAAAACTGTTTTTT; CDR3 protein: CASSLGSPGEKLFF
clone size: few; D gene: NA; J gene: TRBJ2-3; V gene: TRBV4-1; CDR3 DNA: TGCGCCAGCAGCCAAGAATATCCAGATACGCAGTATTTT; CDR3 protein: CASSQEYPDTQYF
clone size: NA; D gene: TRBD1; J gene: TRBJ2-5; V gene: TRBV29-1; CDR3 DNA: TGCAGCGTTGAGCTCTCGGACAGGGGCTACTTC; CDR3 protein: CSVELSDRGYF
clone size: NA; D gene: TRBD2; J gene: TRBJ2-4; V gene: TRBV20-1; CDR3 DNA: TGCAGTGCTTTCTCCGGGACTAGCGGGAGAAGCGGGGTAAACATTCAGTACTTC; CDR3 protein: CSAFSGTSGRSGVNIQYF
clone size: NA; D gene: NA; J gene: TRBJ2-6; V gene: TRBV30; CDR3 DNA: TGTGCCCACGACGGCTCTGGGGCCAACGTCCTGACTTTC; CDR3 protein: CAHDGSGANVLTF
clone size: NA; D gene: NA; J gene: TRBJ2-6; V gene: TRBV21-1; CDR3 DNA: TGTGCCAGCAGCAAGGGGGACAGTTCCTCTGGGGCCAACGTCCTGACTTTC; CDR3 protein: CASSKGDSSSGANVLTF
clone size: few; D gene: TRBD1; J gene: TRBJ1-1; V gene: TRBV20-1; CDR3 DNA: TGCAGTGCTAGAGTACCGGGGACAGGGCCTAGAAGGACTGAAGCTTTCTTT; CDR3 protein: CSARVPGTGPRRTEAFF
clone size: NA; D gene: NA; J gene: TRBJ1-4; V gene: TRBV5-1; CDR3 DNA: TGCGCCAGCAGCTCGGGACAAGCCACCAATGAAAAACTGTTTTTT; CDR3 protein: CASSSGQATNEKLFF
clone size: few; D gene: NA; J gene: TRBJ1-2; V gene: TRBV7-2; CDR3 DNA: TGTGCCAGCAGCTTGGGCGAAGTACAGGGCTATGGCTACACCTTC; CDR3 protein: CASSLGEVQGYGYTF
clone size: NA; D gene: NA; J gene: TRBJ2-7; V gene: TRBV24-1; CDR3 DNA: TGTGCCACCAGTGATCACAGGGTCTACGAGCAGTACTTC; CDR3 protein: CATSDHRVYEQYF
clone size: few; D gene: NA; J gene: TRBJ2-5; V gene: TRBV12-5; CDR3 DNA: TGTGCTAGTGGTAGCGGTCATGGAGAGACCCAGTACTTC; CDR3 protein: CASGSGHGETQYF
clone size: NA; D gene: TRBD1; J gene: TRBJ2-3; V gene: TRBV7-2; CDR3 DNA: TGTGCCAGCAGCTTATTTCAGGGGACCGGGACAGGTACAGATACGCAGTATTTT; CDR3 protein: CASSLFQGTGTGTDTQYF
clone size: many; D gene: TRBD1; J gene: TRBJ2-1; V gene: TRBV10-3; CDR3 DNA: TGTGCCATCAGTGAGTCGGGACAGGCCTTCAATGAGCAGTTCTTC; CDR3 protein: CAISESGQAFNEQFF
clone size: NA; D gene: NA; J gene: TRBJ1-5; V gene: TRBV10-3; CDR3 DNA: TGTGCCATCAGTGGGGGTCAGGTTAGCAATCAGCCCCAGCATTTT; CDR3 protein: CAISGGQVSNQPQHF
clone size: NA; D gene: NA; J gene: TRBJ2-7; V gene: TRBV28; CDR3 DNA: TGTGCCAGCAGTTTTCGGGGGGCGCCGTCCTACGAGCAGTACTTC; CDR3 protein: CASSFRGAPSYEQYF
clone size: NA; D gene: NA; J gene: TRBJ2-4; V gene: TRBV11-2; CDR3 DNA: TGTGCCAGCCTCCCCTTAGCCAAAAACATTCAGTACTTC; CDR3 protein: CASLPLAKNIQYF
clone size: NA; D gene: NA; J gene: TRBJ2-7; V gene: TRBV7-8; CDR3 DNA: TGTGCCAGCAGCTTAGCGGGCTACCTTTCCTACGAGCAGTACTTC; CDR3 protein: CASSLAGYLSYEQYF
clone size: NA; D gene: NA; J gene: TRBJ1-1; V gene: TRBV30; CDR3 DNA: TGTGCCTGGAGTGTGCGTCAGGAGCTCATGAACACTGAAGCTTTCTTT; CDR3 protein: CAWSVRQELMNTEAFF
clone size: few; D gene: TRBD1; J gene: TRBJ1-2; V gene: TRBV28; CDR3 DNA: TGTGCCAGCAGTTTGCCTCCGGGACAGGGGCCAGGCTACACCTTC; CDR3 protein: CASSLPPGQGPGYTF
clone size: NA; D gene: TRBD2; J gene: TRBJ2-3; V gene: TRBV4-2; CDR3 DNA: TGTGCCAGCAGTGCTAGCGGGGGGGCCACAGATACGCAGTATTTT; CDR3 protein: CASSASGGATDTQYF